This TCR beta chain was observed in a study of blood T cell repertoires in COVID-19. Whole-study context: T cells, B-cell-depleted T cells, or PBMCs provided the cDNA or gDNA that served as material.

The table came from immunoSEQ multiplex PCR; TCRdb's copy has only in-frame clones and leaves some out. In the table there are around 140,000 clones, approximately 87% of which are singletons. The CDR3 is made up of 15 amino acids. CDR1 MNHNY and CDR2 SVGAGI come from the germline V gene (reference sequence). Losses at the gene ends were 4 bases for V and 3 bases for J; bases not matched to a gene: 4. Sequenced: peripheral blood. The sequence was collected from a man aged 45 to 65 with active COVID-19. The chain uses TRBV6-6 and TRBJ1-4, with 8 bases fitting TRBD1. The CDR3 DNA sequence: TGTGCCAGCAGTTCCCAGGGGGCTGCTAATGAAAAACTGTTTTTT. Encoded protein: CASSSQGAANEKLFF.